The 26 T cell receptor beta chains listed next were all sequenced from one sample in a study of Graves' ophthalmopathy and Graves' hyperthyroidism (dated by TCRdb to the late 2010s). TCRdb shows the sequencer as Illumina HiSeq 2000. TCR beta CDR3 regions were amplified from RNA transcripts for repertoire sequencing. The first round of RT-PCR was done with HTBI primers and the Qiagen OneStep RT-PCR kit, and was followed by a second round of multiplex PCR, then size selection and purification. The public reads were reprocessed in TCRdb via fastp at Q25 and MiXCR, keeping in-frame beta chains. Rows are combined by CDR3 protein, so each entry shows the most common genes and DNA. Here the sample has some 390,000 distinct CDR3 sequences; around 17% occur a single time. The top ten hold about 1.6% of the sample. The sequencing sample was made of peripheral blood. These receptors originate from a woman younger than 35 with Graves' ophthalmopathy. Donor details come from another sample of the same person, matched by shared clones.

The table lists this clonotype with many counts. The V and J genes are TRBV7-3 and TRBJ1-1, with 7 positions matching TRBD1. CDR1 and CDR2 (germline): SGHTA, FQGTGA. The ends lost 0 bases at V and 11 bases at J; junction bases unmatched: 9. This CDR3 spans 14 amino acids. This chain's CDR3 is CASSLTGGQGEAFF. The CDR3 DNA reads as TGTGCCAGCAGCTTAACAGGAGGGCAGGGGGAGGCTTTCTTT.

This clonotype was found a few times. The rearrangement joins TRBV12-3 or TRBV12-4 to TRBJ2-7; a weak D match, TRBD1 (7 bases). V lost 6 bases and J lost 6, with 15 bases in between. The CDR3 loop spans 13 amino acids. The CDR3 is CASSLEGAGEQYF. The CDR3 bases are TGTGCCAGCAGCTTGGAGGGGGCAGGCGAGCAGTACTTC.

In its sample, this clonotype was seen many times. V is TRBV5-1 and J is TRBJ2-5; possibly TRBD1 or TRBD2 for D (5 bases each). The length of the CDR3 is 16 residues. The germline V gene encodes CDR1 SGHRS and CDR2 YFSETQ. V lost 4 bases to trimming and J lost 2 bases, with 18 bases between them. The CDR3 coding sequence is TGCGCCAGCAGCCCGAAGGGGACCTCCTCTCAAGAGACCCAGTACTTC. Amino acid sequence: CASSPKGTSSQETQYF.

In its sample, this clonotype was seen many times. The genes are TRBV7-9 and TRBJ1-1; D uncertain. Trimming took 5 bases from V and 8 from J, leaving 18 bases between them. The germline CDR1 and CDR2 sequences are SEHNR and FQNEAQ (reference sequence). CDR3 length: 14 amino acids. The CDR3 DNA reads as TGTGCCAGCAGCCCCGACGACCTCTTACCCGAAGCTTTCTTT. Its protein product is CASSPDDLLPEAFF. Looking up the rest from reference TRBV7-9 and TRBJ1-1 gives the full variable domain: DTGVSQNPRHKITKRGQNVTFRCDPISEHNRLYWYRQTLGQGPEFLTYFQNEAQLEKSRLLSDRFSAERPKGSFSTLEIQRTEQGDSAMYLCASSPDDLLPEAFFGQGTRLTVV.

This clonotype was detected many times. The gene calls are TRBV28 and TRBJ1-2; the D is unclear. Trimming removed 6 bases at V and 1 base at J, with 9 bases between. Germline V gives CDR1 MDHEN, CDR2 SYDVKM. This CDR3 has 13 residues. The CDR3 is CASRFGLNYGYTF. As DNA, the CDR3 is TGTGCCAGCAGGTTCGGCCTTAACTATGGCTACACCTTC.

This clonotype is medium-sized in the sample. This CDR3 reads CASRSRGSEAFF. In DNA, the CDR3 is TGTGCCAGCAGGTCTAGGGGCTCTGAAGCTTTCTTT. The rearrangement joins TRBV6-5 to TRBJ1-1, with a possible D match to TRBD1 (5 bases). Trimming took 6 bases from V and 6 from J, leaving 11 bases between them. Germline V lookup: CDR1 MNHEY, CDR2 SVGAGI. The CDR3 consists of 12 residues.

There are many counts of this clonotype. The chain has TRBV4-2 and TRBJ1-1; D possibly corresponds to TRBD1 (5 bases). This CDR3 contains 15 residues. The germline V and J ends were trimmed by 3 bases and 1 base, with 12 bases remaining between them. The V gene's germline CDR1 is LGHNA and CDR2 YNFKEQ. This CDR3 is CASSHMAGPNTEAFF. The CDR3, as DNA: TGTGCCAGCAGCCACATGGCAGGGCCGAACACTGAAGCTTTCTTT.

In its sample, this clonotype was seen many times. The rearrangement uses TRBV11-2 and TRBJ2-5; 7 nucleotides line up with TRBD2. Germline trimming cut 5 bases from V and 7 bases from J; bases unmatched to any gene: 10. This CDR3 is 14 amino acids long. CDR1 is SGHAT, CDR2 FQNNGV, per germline. This CDR3 reads CASSQEVGGGTQYF. The CDR3 DNA follows: TGTGCCAGCAGCCAAGAGGTGGGGGGGGGGACCCAGTACTTC.

This clonotype occurred many times. The genes are TRBV28 and TRBJ1-5; D is unclear. Germline assignment: CDR1 MDHEN and CDR2 SYDVKM. The V and J ends lost 5 bases and 3 bases respectively, with 17 bases between them. The CDR3 is made up of 16 amino acids. The CDR3 loop is CASSLTGSSHNQPQHF. The CDR3 DNA sequence: TGTGCCAGCAGTCTTACTGGTTCGTCTCACAATCAGCCCCAGCATTTT.

This clonotype has a count of ten or more. The gene calls are TRBV12-3 or TRBV12-4 and TRBJ2-7; no definite D call. This CDR3 is built from 14 residues. V was shortened by 4 bases and J by 0 bases, with 10 bases between the two germline ends. CDR3 protein: CASSSRWGSYEQYF. CDR3 nucleotide sequence: TGTGCCAGCAGTTCCCGTTGGGGCTCCTACGAGCAGTACTTC.

This clonotype was recorded many times. A much bigger clone sits one base away, suggesting this may be a read error. The chain is built from TRBV30 and TRBJ1-5, with D perhaps matching TRBD1 (5 bases). The CDR3 has 18 amino acids. Trimming removed 1 base at V and 2 bases at J, with 21 bases between. The germline V gene has CDR1 GTSNPN and CDR2 SVGIG (reference sequence). The CDR3 nucleotides are TGTGCCTGGAGTGGAGGTGGGGGACCTCCCCGCGGCAATCAGCCCCAGCATTTT. Its translation is CAWSGGGGPPRGNQPQHF.

Many counts were recorded for this clonotype. This chain links TRBV7-6 with TRBJ1-2; 7 bases are a match to TRBD1. The V gene end was trimmed by 4 bases and the J gene end by 4 bases; junction bases not matched to a gene: 12. The CDR3 is 16 residues long. The germline gives CDR1 SGHVS, CDR2 FNYEAQ. CDR3 sequence: CASSSAGTSGGYGYTF. CDR3 in DNA: TGTGCCAGCAGCTCCGCCGGGACGTCAGGGGGCTATGGCTACACCTTC. Drawing the rest from reference TRBV7-6 and TRBJ1-2, the complete variable domain is GAGVSQSPRYKVTKRGQDVALRCDPISGHVSLYWYRQALGQGPEFLTYFNYEAQQDKSGLPNDRFSAERPEGSISTLTIQRTEQRDSAMYRCASSSAGTSGGYGYTFGSGTRLTVV.

CDR3 sequence: CASSSYPGQGASDQYF. The CDR3 coding sequence is TGTGCCAGCAGTTCGTACCCGGGACAGGGGGCCTCGGATCAGTACTTC. The chain uses TRBV12-3 or TRBV12-4 and TRBJ2-7, with 12 nucleotides matching TRBD1. This CDR3 region has 16 residues. Unmatched junction bases numbered 14, after V lost 4 bases and J lost 10 bases.

This clonotype was seen many times. The chain links TRBV11-2 to TRBJ2-5; TRBD2 agrees at 9 bases. CDR1 SGHAT and CDR2 FQNNGV come from the germline V gene. The CDR3 runs 14 residues. J gave up 6 bases and V 0 bases, and 2 bases lay outside the gene matches. CDR3 loop: CASSLDSGGQTQYF. The CDR3 coding sequence is TGTGCCAGCAGCTTAGATAGCGGGGGTCAGACCCAGTACTTC.

The table lists this clonotype with many counts. The genes are TRBV19 and TRBJ2-5; no definite D call. Trimming stripped 0 bases from V and 4 bases from J, with 3 bases between. CDR1 is LNHDA and CDR2 is SQIVND in the germline V gene (reference sequence). The CDR3 loop spans 12 amino acids. CDR3 in amino acids: CASSIDTETQYF. The DNA of the CDR3 is TGTGCCAGTAGTATAGATACAGAGACCCAGTACTTC.

This clonotype was recorded many times. The CDR3 carries no conserved terminal phenylalanine or tryptophan, so it likely arises from a read error. This chain connects TRBV24-1 to TRBJ1-1; 7 nucleotides agree with TRBD1. Trimming cost V 6 bases and J 1 base; bases outside gene matches: 4. Germline lookup yields CDR1 KGHDR and CDR2 SFDVKD. CDR3 length equals 14 residues. The CDR3 loop is CATSRDRENTEAFL. CDR3 nucleotides: TGTGCCACCAGTCGCGACAGGGAGAACACTGAAGCTTTCCTT.

In its sample, this clonotype was seen many times. The CDR3 region is CASRLTGSAAEAFF. The CDR3 DNA reads as TGTGCCAGCAGATTAACAGGGTCCGCGGCTGAAGCTTTCTTT. The rearrangement joins TRBV6-5 to TRBJ1-1; D possibly corresponds to TRBD1 (6 bases). This CDR3 contains 14 residues. CDR1 is MNHEY and CDR2 is SVGAGI in the germline V gene. V was pared by 6 bases and J by 6 bases, with 17 bases between.

This clonotype showed up many times. The CDR3 coding sequence is TGCGCCAGCAGCGAAAACAGGGTTAGGGAGCAGTACTTC. Protein: CASSENRVREQYF. This chain uses TRBV5-1 with TRBJ2-7; D is perhaps TRBD1 (6 bases). Germline-derived CDR1 and CDR2 are SGHRS and YFSETQ. This CDR3 has 13 residues. V was cut by 4 bases and J by 7 bases, with 15 bases left in between.

This clonotype has ten or more counts. V usage is TRBV5-1 and J usage is TRBJ2-7, with D possibly being TRBD2 (6 bases). The CDR3 is 16 amino acids. Germline V gene lookup returns CDR1 SGHRS and CDR2 YFSETQ. V was cut by 4 bases and J by 3 bases, with 20 bases left in between. The CDR3 reads CASSAREVNGHYEQYF. CDR3 bases: TGCGCCAGCAGCGCCAGGGAGGTTAACGGGCACTACGAGCAGTACTTC.

Many counts were recorded for this clonotype. V usage is TRBV9 and J usage is TRBJ1-3; D might be TRBD1 (5 bases). Germline V gene data show CDR1 as SGDLS and CDR2 as YYNGEE. The CDR3 extends over 15 amino acids. Trimming left V 2 bases short and J 2 bases short, with 11 bases between. The CDR3 region is CASSVRDIPGNTIYF. CDR3 nucleotide sequence: TGTGCCAGCAGCGTCAGGGATATCCCTGGAAACACCATATATTTT. Using reference TRBV9 and TRBJ1-3 for the parts outside the CDR3, the full variable domain is DSGVTQTPKHLITATGQRVTLRCSPRSGDLSVYWYQQSLDQGLQFLIQYYNGEERAKGNILERFSAQQFPDLHSELNLSSLELGDSALYFCASSVRDIPGNTIYFGEGSWLTVV.

This clonotype was recorded at least ten times. The junction shows a germline mismatch at one end, possibly a read error. The CDR3 DNA sequence: TGCAGTGCCGAAACTTCGATCTTT. This encodes CSAETSIF. The chain uses TRBV20-1 and TRBJ1-1; unclear D gene. The CDR3 sequence is 8 residues long. From germline, CDR1 is DFQATT and CDR2 SNEGSKA (reference sequence).

This clonotype was observed at least ten times. The chain joins TRBV10-1 to TRBJ2-7, with D perhaps TRBD1 (6 bases). Germline V gene lookup returns CDR1 WNHNN and CDR2 SYGVQD (reference sequence). V was clipped by 6 bases and J by 3 bases, with 18 bases between them. The CDR3 contains 15 residues. The CDR3 sequence: CASRLIVDSFYEQYF. CDR3 coding DNA: TGCGCCAGCAGATTAATTGTGGACAGCTTCTACGAGCAGTACTTC.

Ten or more counts support this clonotype. The chain links TRBV19 to TRBJ1-1; D gene ambiguous. Deletions cut 2 bases from V and 1 base from J, with 8 bases between. The CDR3 spans 14 residues. From germline, CDR1 is LNHDA and CDR2 SQIVND (reference sequence). CDR3 in amino acids: CASSISMSNTEAFF. Written as DNA, the CDR3 is TGTGCCAGTAGTATAAGTATGTCGAACACTGAAGCTTTCTTT.

This clonotype has at least ten counts. This rearrangement joins TRBV11-1 to TRBJ2-1; TRBD2 matches 13 bases. V gave up 5 bases and J gave up 2 bases; unmatched junction bases: 6. Germline V gene lookup returns CDR1 SGHAT and CDR2 FQDESV (reference sequence). The CDR3 is 17 amino acids. DNA for the CDR3: TGTGCCAGCAGCACCCGGACTAGCGGGGGCCCCTACAATGAGCAGTTCTTC. It specifies CASSTRTSGGPYNEQFF. Complete variable domain (other parts from reference TRBV11-1 and TRBJ2-1): EAEVAQSPRYKITEKSQAVAFWCDPISGHATLYWYRQILGQGPELLVQFQDESVVDDSQLPKDRFSAERLKGVDSTLKIQPAELGDSAMYLCASSTRTSGGPYNEQFFGPGTRLTVL.

This clonotype has more than one count but fewer than ten. This sequence joins TRBV28 and TRBJ2-2, with 13 bases matching TRBD2. The germline V gene has CDR1 MDHEN and CDR2 SYDVKM. The CDR3 runs to 17 residues. V lost 3 bases and J lost 6; bases outside the gene matches: 7. The DNA of the CDR3 is TGTGCCAGCAGTTTCCCCGGACTAGCGGGAGTTTCCGGGGAGCTGTTTTTT. Translation gives CASSFPGLAGVSGELFF.

This chain uses TRBV2 with TRBJ1-1; weak D call: TRBD1 (6 bases). Germline values: CDR1 SNHLY, CDR2 FYNNEI. The V and J ends lost 7 bases and 5 bases respectively, with 14 bases between them. The CDR3 runs to 13 residues. CDR3 sequence reads: CASTGVRGTEAFF. CDR3 in DNA: TGTGCCAGCACAGGGGTAAGAGGGACTGAAGCTTTCTTT.